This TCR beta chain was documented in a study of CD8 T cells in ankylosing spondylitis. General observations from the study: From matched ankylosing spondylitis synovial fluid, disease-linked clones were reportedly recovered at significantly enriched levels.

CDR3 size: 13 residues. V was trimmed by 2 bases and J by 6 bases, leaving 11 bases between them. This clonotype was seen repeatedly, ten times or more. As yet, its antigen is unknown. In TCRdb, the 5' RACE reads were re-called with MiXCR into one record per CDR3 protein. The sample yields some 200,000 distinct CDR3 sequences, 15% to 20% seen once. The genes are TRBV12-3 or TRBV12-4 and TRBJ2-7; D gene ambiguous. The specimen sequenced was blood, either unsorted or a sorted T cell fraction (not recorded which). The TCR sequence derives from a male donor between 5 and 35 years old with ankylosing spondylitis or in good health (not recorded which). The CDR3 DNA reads TGTGCCAGCAGTTTATATAGGGATGGCGAGCAGTACTTC. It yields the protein CASSLYRDGEQYF.